The 29 T cell receptor beta chains presented below share a single source sample, sequenced in a study of T-cell memory formation after mild COVID-19. One entry per CDR3 protein results from TCRdb running MiXCR on the 5' RACE reads. The sample includes about 390,000 distinct CDR3 sequences, roughly 15% of them seen just once. Material for sequencing was PBMCs or a T cell subset sorted from them (not recorded which). These receptor sequences come from a man younger than 35 who had mild COVID-19 (a few samples of this study predate the infection). Cell type and time point are not known.

This clonotype has more than one count but fewer than ten. V usage is TRBV20-1 and J usage is TRBJ2-5, with D perhaps being TRBD1 or TRBD2 (5 bases each). The germline V gene has CDR1 DFQATT and CDR2 SNEGSKA (reference sequence). The CDR3 consists of 14 residues. Trimming cost V 0 bases and J 1 base, with 9 bases left between them. The DNA of the CDR3 is TGCAGTGCTAGAGAGGGGGACCGCCAAGAGACCCAGTACTTC. This translates into CSAREGDRQETQYF.

A few counts support this clonotype. This sequence joins TRBV20-1 and TRBJ1-3; 9 nucleotides line up with TRBD1. J lost 0 bases, V lost 1 base, and 7 bases had no gene match. Germline V gene lookup returns CDR1 DFQATT and CDR2 SNEGSKA (reference sequence). The CDR3 spans 17 residues. CDR3 DNA sequence: TGCAGTGCTAGAGCGAGTGGACAGGGGAGCTCTGGAAACACCATATATTTT. Translating it yields CSARASGQGSSGNTIYF.

This clonotype showed up just a few times. The V gene is TRBV10-3, the J gene TRBJ2-7, with a weak D call TRBD2 (5 bases). Trimming left V 0 bases short and J 2 bases short, with 11 bases between. This CDR3 is built from 15 residues. The germline V gene has CDR1 ENHRY and CDR2 SYGVKD. The CDR3, as DNA: TGTGCCATCAGTGAGTCGAGAGGGATAACCTACGAGCAGTACTTC. Amino acids: CAISESRGITYEQYF.

This clonotype occurred many times. The chain couples TRBV15 to TRBJ2-3; no reliable D call. The germline V gene has CDR1 LNHNV and CDR2 YYDKDF (reference sequence). V lost 1 base and J 7 bases, leaving 6 bases between the germline ends. The CDR3 has 12 amino acids. CDR3 sequence reads: CATSRGTHTQYF. CDR3 DNA sequence: TGTGCCACCAGCAGAGGAACTCATACGCAGTATTTT.

This clonotype has only a few counts. The V and J genes are TRBV6-2 or TRBV6-3 and TRBJ2-4, with a tentative D call TRBD2 (5 bases). The CDR3 is made up of 16 amino acids. Germline V gives CDR1 MNHEY, CDR2 SVGEGT. V was trimmed by 7 bases and J by 5 bases, leaving 21 bases between them. The CDR3 loop reads CASTQQAGGSQNIQYF. CDR3 nucleotides: TGTGCCAGCACCCAGCAAGCCGGTGGGAGCCAAAACATTCAGTACTTC.

This clonotype was seen a handful of times. The chain recombines TRBV28 with TRBJ2-1, with 8 bases aligning to TRBD2. Germline V gives CDR1 MDHEN, CDR2 SYDVKM. The CDR3 consists of 14 residues. After removal of 2 bases from V and 5 bases from J, the junction contained 2 bases not matched to a gene. CDR3 DNA sequence: TGTGCCAGCAGTTTAGTAGCGGGGCACAATGAGCAGTTCTTC. Residues: CASSLVAGHNEQFF.

This clonotype has a handful of counts. The chain uses TRBV7-9 and TRBJ2-7; D call uncertain. The germline V gene has CDR1 SEHNR and CDR2 FQNEAQ (reference sequence). Trimming left V 2 bases short and J 2 bases short, with 19 bases between. The CDR3 loop spans 17 amino acids. In DNA form, the CDR3 reads TGTGCCAGCAGCTTAATTGACGGCAGTGTAGCCCCCTACGAGCAGTACTTC. Translating it yields CASSLIDGSVAPYEQYF.

The gene calls are TRBV2 and TRBJ2-2; 11 bases agree with TRBD1. Germline CDR1 reads SNHLY; CDR2 reads FYNNEI. V dropped 6 bases and J dropped 7; count of bases not matched to a gene: 7. The CDR3 runs 15 residues. The CDR3 region has the DNA TGTGCCAGCAGAAGGGACAGGGGGTATAGCGGGGAGCTGTTTTTT. Translating it yields CASRRDRGYSGELFF.

This clonotype was observed a handful of times. This sequence joins TRBV27 and TRBJ2-1; 8 nucleotides agree with TRBD2. Germline-derived CDR1 and CDR2 are MNHEY and SMNVEV (reference sequence). CDR3 length: 14 residues. Germline trimming cut 6 bases from V and 8 bases from J; bases unmatched to any gene: 9. As DNA, the CDR3 is TGTGCCAGCAGCCGGGGGGGACCGGGAGATGAGCAGTTCTTC. Protein product: CASSRGGPGDEQFF.

CDR3 nucleotide sequence: TGTGCCAGCAGTTTTGACAGGGGGAAAGCTTTCTTT. Translation: CASSFDRGKAFF. The genes are TRBV7-9 and TRBJ1-1, with 9 positions matching TRBD1. J was trimmed by 9 bases and V by 6 bases; bases with no gene match: 5. CDR3 length: 12 residues. In germline, CDR1 is SEHNR, CDR2 FQNEAQ (reference sequence).

This chain joins TRBV6-5 and TRBJ2-7, with D tentatively TRBD1 (8 bases). V dropped 2 bases and J dropped 7 bases, with 12 bases sitting between them. The CDR3 length is 13 residues. The germline CDR1 and CDR2 sequences are MNHEY and SVGAGI. Here the CDR3 reads CASSYNRGGEQYV. The CDR3 nucleotides are TGTGCCAGCAGTTACAACAGGGGGGGAGAGCAGTACGTC.

This clonotype has more than one count but fewer than ten. The chain carries TRBV9 and TRBJ2-5, with 12 bases that match TRBD2. V lost 3 bases, J lost 2 bases, and 5 bases stayed unmatched. Germline V gene lookup returns CDR1 SGDLS and CDR2 YYNGEE. The CDR3 length is 16 residues. The CDR3 is CASSGTSGVPQETQYF. CDR3 bases: TGTGCCAGCAGCGGGACTAGCGGGGTCCCGCAAGAGACCCAGTACTTC.

The chain couples TRBV11-2 to TRBJ1-4, with 8 nucleotides matching TRBD1. V lost 8 bases and J lost 6; bases outside the gene matches: 20. The CDR3 has 18 amino acids. The V gene's germline CDR1 is SGHAT and CDR2 FQNNGV. The CDR3 here is CASGKDGTGGVRHEKLFF. For the CDR3, the DNA is TGTGCCAGCGGAAAAGACGGGACAGGCGGTGTTAGGCATGAAAAACTGTTTTTT.

The genes are TRBV3-1 and TRBJ2-7, with 7 bases lining up with TRBD1. The ends lost 4 bases at V and 4 bases at J; junction bases unmatched: 7. CDR3 length: 14 amino acids. Germline-derived CDR1 and CDR2 are LGHDT and YNNKEL (reference sequence). The CDR3 nucleotides read TGTGCCAGCAGCCCACCGGGACAGCTTTACGAGCAGTACTTC. It is translated as CASSPPGQLYEQYF.

CDR3 residues: CASSLAGRASTDTQYF. CDR3 nucleotides: TGCGCCAGCAGCTTGGCCGGTAGGGCTAGCACAGATACGCAGTATTTT. This chain joins TRBV5-1 and TRBJ2-3; no clear D. CDR3 length: 16 residues. Germline CDR1 is SGHRS and CDR2 is YFSETQ. The V end lost 0 bases, the J end lost 0 bases, and 11 bases lay between the germline ends. The full variable domain, completed using reference TRBV5-1 and TRBJ2-3, is KAGVTQTPRYLIKTRGQQVTLSCSPISGHRSVSWYQQTPGQGLQFLFEYFSETQRNKGNFPGRFSGRQFSNSRSEMNVSTLELGDSALYLCASSLAGRASTDTQYFGPGTRLTVL.

This clonotype was counted between two and nine times. In DNA, the CDR3 is TGCGCCAGCAGCCAAGACGGAAGTAATTCACCCCTCCACTTT. This translates into CASSQDGSNSPLHF. The J gene is TRBJ1-6, the V gene TRBV4-1; D gene uncertain. With 0 bases removed from V and 6 bases from J, the gap between germline ends came to 6 bases. This CDR3 has 14 residues. CDR1 and CDR2 (germline): MGHRA, YSYEKL.

Only a few counts were recorded for this clonotype. This chain links TRBV7-2 with TRBJ2-3; D gene ambiguous. CDR1 is SGHTA, CDR2 FQGNSA, per germline. The V end lost 5 bases, the J end lost 6 bases, and 12 bases lay between the germline ends. The CDR3 runs to 13 residues. The CDR3 bases are TGTGCCAGCAGCGTTCTACCTCCGGATACGCAGTATTTT. Translating it yields CASSVLPPDTQYF.

This clonotype was picked up many times. The chain has TRBV29-1 and TRBJ2-3; TRBD1 agrees at 7 bases. Per the germline V gene, CDR1 is SQVTM and CDR2 is ANQGSEA. The CDR3 extends over 18 amino acids. V shed 0 bases, J shed 4 bases, and the junction held 16 bases outside the gene matches. The CDR3 DNA is TGCAGCGTTGAAGACCCGGGACAGCCTACTAGAAGTGCAGATACGCAGTATTTT. Translation gives CSVEDPGQPTRSADTQYF.

This chain uses TRBV20-1 with TRBJ2-7; TRBD2 might be the D (5 bases). Germline V gives CDR1 DFQATT, CDR2 SNEGSKA (reference sequence). The CDR3 has 13 residues. Trimming stripped 5 bases from V and 4 bases from J, with 15 bases between. CDR3 nucleotide sequence: TGCAGTGCTCTATTGGACTGGAAATACGAGCAGTACTTC. It encodes CSALLDWKYEQYF.

The chain couples TRBV27 to TRBJ2-3; 7 bases are a match to TRBD1. CDR3 length: 15 residues. Germline CDR1 and CDR2: MNHEY and SMNVEV (reference sequence). Trimming took 6 bases from V and 1 from J; bases not matched to a gene: 7. The DNA for the CDR3 is TGTGCCAGCAGCCGTACTCAGGGGGGCACAGATACGCAGTATTTT. Its protein product is CASSRTQGGTDTQYF.

The V and J genes are TRBV5-1 and TRBJ1-2; D is undetermined. Trimming removed 2 bases at V and 6 bases at J, with 11 bases between. The CDR3 runs 13 residues. Germline-derived CDR1 and CDR2 are SGHRS and YFSETQ. CDR3 DNA: TGCGCCAGCAGCTTAATCACCAGGCATGGCTACACCTTC. Translating gives CASSLITRHGYTF.

This clonotype has more than one count but fewer than ten. The V and J genes are TRBV5-5 and TRBJ2-3; the D gene is possibly TRBD1 (5 bases). This CDR3 comprises 16 residues. Germline assignment: CDR1 SGHKS and CDR2 YYEKEE (reference sequence). The V end lost 0 bases, the J end lost 0 bases, and 11 bases lay between the germline ends. DNA of the CDR3: TGTGCCAGCAGCTTGGAAGGGGCTTCAAGCACAGATACGCAGTATTTT. As protein: CASSLEGASSTDTQYF.

The CDR3 DNA reads as TGTGCCAGCAGCGTAGAAAGGGAATTCTACACCGGGGAGCTGTTTTTT. Its protein product is CASSVEREFYTGELFF. V is TRBV9 and J is TRBJ2-2; D gene ambiguous. The germline V gene encodes CDR1 SGDLS and CDR2 YYNGEE. The CDR3 is 16 amino acids. Trimming left V 0 bases short and J 3 bases short, with 12 bases between.

This clonotype showed up just a few times. This sequence joins TRBV5-1 and TRBJ2-1; 13 bases are shared with TRBD2. Unmatched junction bases numbered 10, after V lost 4 bases and J lost 0 bases. CDR1 and CDR2 from the germline V gene are SGHRS and YFSETQ. This CDR3 has 19 amino acids. In DNA, the CDR3 is TGCGCCAGCAGCACACCCTCGGGACTAGCGGGACCCTCCTACAATGAGCAGTTCTTC. Translating gives CASSTPSGLAGPSYNEQFF.

This clonotype was observed a handful of times. The chain links TRBV27 to TRBJ1-1; D unresolved. Germline CDR1 MNHEY, CDR2 SMNVEV (reference sequence). The CDR3 is made up of 13 amino acids. V shed 6 bases and J shed 0 bases, with 8 bases lying between them. The CDR3 region is CASSDVMNTEAFF. DNA of the CDR3: TGTGCCAGCAGCGATGTGATGAACACTGAAGCTTTCTTT.

The gene calls are TRBV6-5 and TRBJ2-2, with D uncertain. The CDR3 extends over 14 amino acids. The V gene's germline CDR1 is MNHEY and CDR2 SVGAGI. The ends were cut back, 2 bases at V and 5 bases at J, with 9 bases in the middle. The CDR3 loop is CASSYRAETGELFF. CDR3 DNA sequence: TGTGCCAGCAGTTACAGGGCAGAGACCGGGGAGCTGTTTTTT.

Only a few counts were recorded for this clonotype. The gene calls are TRBV9 and TRBJ2-3; 7 positions match TRBD2. The CDR3 has 15 amino acids. Looked up from germline, CDR1 is SGDLS and CDR2 is YYNGEE. J was trimmed by 4 bases and V by 4 bases; bases with no gene match: 9. CDR3 in DNA: TGTGCCAGCAGCTCGTCCGGGACTACAGCAGATACGCAGTATTTT. Protein product: CASSSSGTTADTQYF.

In its sample, this clonotype was seen a few times. The chain has TRBV7-2 and TRBJ1-2; D is undetermined. This CDR3 is 14 amino acids long. The V gene's germline CDR1 is SGHTA and CDR2 FQGNSA. V lost 1 base, J lost 4 bases, and 10 bases lay in between. CDR3 residues: CASSLEARIYGYTF. DNA for the CDR3: TGTGCCAGCAGCTTAGAGGCCAGGATCTATGGCTACACCTTC. Full variable domain (outside the CDR3, taken from reference TRBV7-2 and TRBJ1-2): GAGVSQSPSNKVTEKGKDVELRCDPISGHTALYWYRQSLGQGLEFLIYFQGNSAPDKSGLPSDRFSAERTGGSVSTLTIQRTQQEDSAVYLCASSLEARIYGYTFGSGTRLTVV.

This clonotype occurred many times. The gene calls are TRBV7-2 and TRBJ2-7; 11 nucleotides align to TRBD1. Germline CDR1 and CDR2: SGHTA and FQGNSA. After removal of 5 bases from V and 7 bases from J, the junction contained 4 bases not matched to a gene. This CDR3 has 13 residues. The CDR3 loop reads CASSGQGAGEQYF. CDR3 in DNA: TGTGCCAGCAGCGGACAGGGGGCAGGAGAGCAGTACTTC. Full variable domain (outside the CDR3, taken from reference TRBV7-2 and TRBJ2-7): GAGVSQSPSNKVTEKGKDVELRCDPISGHTALYWYRQSLGQGLEFLIYFQGNSAPDKSGLPSDRFSAERTGGSVSTLTIQRTQQEDSAVYLCASSGQGAGEQYFGPGTRLTVT.